This paragraph reports one TCR beta chain. The table came from immunoSEQ multiplex PCR; TCRdb's copy has only in-frame clones and leaves some out. This table holds under 40,000 clones, 82% found once. Relapse was seen in all patients after autologous stem cell transplantation, and brentuximab vedotin exposure was variable. The data were obtained in a study of PD-1 blockade in classical Hodgkin lymphoma. The source was peripheral blood mononuclear cells (PBMCs), collected at baseline. This receptor was obtained from a human donor with classical Hodgkin lymphoma.

The CDR3 nucleotides read TGTGCCAGCAGCTTAGGTAGCGCCCAAGAGACCCAGTACTTC. It translates to CASSLGSAQETQYF. The J gene is TRBJ2-5, the V gene TRBV11-3, with D perhaps matching TRBD2 (5 bases). The length of the CDR3 is 14 residues. Germline CDR1 and CDR2: SGHNT and YENEEA. The V end lost 1 base, the J end lost 1 base, and 7 bases lay between the germline ends.